This note documents a single T cell receptor beta chain sequence. The antigen remains undetermined. The assay was immunoSEQ multiplex PCR, and TCRdb's table has in-frame clones only and misses some. Of about 10,000 clones listed, about four fifths are singletons. V gave up 4 bases and J gave up 4 bases; unmatched junction bases: 8. The V gene's germline CDR1 is SGHDT and CDR2 YYEEEE. CDR3 size: 16 residues. This specimen belongs to a study of somatic mutations in cytotoxic T cells in rheumatoid arthritis. Points from the study as a whole: No significant CD8+ T-cell clonality difference was found between rheumatoid arthritis patients and age-matched controls. Rheumatoid arthritis patients showed CD8+ clonality increasing with age, unlike healthy controls.

The receptor's source is a woman between 50 and 59 years old in good health. Material: CD8+ T cells sorted from blood. The genes are TRBV5-6 and TRBJ2-2; TRBD1 matches at 9 bases. The CDR3 here is CASSQPTGGTTGELFF. CDR3 nucleotides: TGTGCCAGCAGCCAACCGACAGGGGGGACCACCGGGGAGCTGTTTTTT.